The 21 T cell receptor beta chains below all came from one sample that was sequenced in a study of cytomegalovirus exposure and HLA in healthy donors. PCR primers comprised 60 Vbeta and 13 Jbeta primers. Sequencing was performed with immunoSEQ multiplex PCR; in TCRdb, only in-frame clones are kept and a portion is missing. The sample comprises about 160,000 clones, 70% to 90% of which are singletons, and approximately 2% rests with the top ten. Sequencing was done on a sample of PBMCs. The receptors were gathered from a man younger than 35 in good health and CMV-seropositive.

The chain recombines TRBV7-2 with TRBJ1-5; D gene ambiguous. Deletions cut 8 bases from V and 2 bases from J, with 16 bases between. In germline, CDR1 is SGHTA, CDR2 FQGNSA. The CDR3 sequence is 15 residues long. The CDR3 loop is CASRVAGIGNQPQHF. The CDR3 nucleotides are TGTGCCAGCCGCGTGGCGGGGATAGGCAATCAGCCCCAGCATTTT.

The J gene is TRBJ1-4, the V gene TRBV6-5; tentative D call: TRBD1 (6 bases). Trimming stripped 2 bases from V and 11 bases from J, with 12 bases between. Germline assignment: CDR1 MNHEY and CDR2 SVGAGI. CDR3 length: 13 amino acids. CDR3 DNA: TGTGCCAGCAGTTACGATGGACAGACGAAACTGTTTTTT. Protein: CASSYDGQTKLFF.

The table lists this clone with a count of one. The chain combines TRBV7-3 with TRBJ2-5; D ambiguous. Germline CDR1 SGHTA, CDR2 FQGTGA. The CDR3 is 13 amino acids. Trimming cost V 1 base and J 4 bases, with 7 bases left between them. The CDR3 bases are TGTGCCAGCAGCTTAAACAGTAGAGAGACCCAGTACTTC. Translation: CASSLNSRETQYF.

This rearrangement joins TRBV5-6 to TRBJ2-5, with a tentative D call TRBD2 (7 bases). In germline, CDR1 is SGHDT, CDR2 YYEEEE. The germline V and J ends were trimmed by 4 bases and 4 bases, with 20 bases remaining between them. The CDR3 is made up of 16 amino acids. The CDR3 here is CASSPDRGAGGETQYF. The DNA of the CDR3 is TGTGCCAGCAGCCCGGACCGGGGGGCTGGGGGAGAGACCCAGTACTTC. Complete variable domain (other parts from reference TRBV5-6 and TRBJ2-5): DAGVTQSPTHLIKTRGQQVTLRCSPKSGHDTVSWYQQALGQGPQFIFQYYEEEERQRGNFPDRFSGHQFPNYSSELNVNALLLGDSALYLCASSPDRGAGGETQYFGPGTRLLVL.

The chain uses TRBV5-6 and TRBJ1-2; D unclear. CDR3 size: 16 residues. Looked up from germline, CDR1 is SGHDT and CDR2 is YYEEEE. Trimming removed 0 bases from V and 0 bases from J, with 12 bases in between. The CDR3 DNA reads TGTGCCAGCAGCTTGGATTTTGTGTTTACTAACTATGGCTACACCTTC. Its translation is CASSLDFVFTNYGYTF.

The chain couples TRBV27 to TRBJ2-5; a weak D match, TRBD1 (5 bases). Germline assignment: CDR1 MNHEY and CDR2 SMNVEV (reference sequence). The CDR3 runs to 14 residues. Between the trimmed V and J ends, which lost 2 bases and 5 bases, there was a span of 12 bases. CDR3 nucleotide sequence: TGTGCCAGCAGTTTAAGTCCAGGGCGTGAGACCCAGTACTTC. Protein sequence: CASSLSPGRETQYF.

This sequence joins TRBV9 and TRBJ2-2; the match to TRBD2 covers 10 bases. This CDR3 spans 19 amino acids. Trimming took 0 bases from V and 6 from J; bases not matched to a gene: 14. Germline loops: CDR1 SGDLS, CDR2 YYNGEE. CDR3 DNA: TGTGCCAGCAGCGTAGGTGCAGCGGGGGGGCTAGTTTTTCCCGGGGAGCTGTTTTTT. Its translation: CASSVGAAGGLVFPGELFF.

This clone appeared a single time. V and J are TRBV11-1 and TRBJ2-1, with TRBD2 identical over 9 bases. The CDR3 has 16 residues. Germline trimming cut 5 bases from V and 5 bases from J; bases unmatched to any gene: 10. Germline values: CDR1 SGHAT, CDR2 FQDESV (reference sequence). Written as DNA, the CDR3 is TGTGCCAGCAGCCCCCGTGGAGCGGGGGGTAACAATGAGCAGTTCTTC. Protein: CASSPRGAGGNNEQFF.

This chain links TRBV30 with TRBJ2-5; maybe TRBD2 (6 bases). The CDR3 is 13 amino acids. Germline-derived CDR1 and CDR2 are GTSNPN and SVGIG (reference sequence). V was shortened by 4 bases and J by 2 bases, with 11 bases between the two germline ends. For the CDR3, the DNA is TGTGCCTGGACCGGGGGATCTCAAGAGACCCAGTACTTC. This sequence encodes CAWTGGSQETQYF.

This clone was picked up a small number of times. V and J are TRBV7-3 and TRBJ2-2; D is unclear. V lost 3 bases to trimming and J lost 3 bases, with 5 bases between them. Germline-derived CDR1 and CDR2 are SGHTA and FQGTGA. The CDR3 loop spans 13 amino acids. The CDR3 DNA is TGTGCCAGCAGCTTGAGAGACACCGGGGAGCTGTTTTTT. It codes for CASSLRDTGELFF. Together with reference TRBV7-3 and TRBJ2-2, the CDR3 gives the full variable domain: GAGVSQTPSNKVTEKGKYVELRCDPISGHTALYWYRQSLGQGPEFLIYFQGTGAADDSGLPNDRFFAVRPEGSVSTLKIQRTERGDSAVYLCASSLRDTGELFFGEGSRLTVL.

The chain employs TRBV6-1 and TRBJ2-7; 10 bases match TRBD1. The germline V gene has CDR1 MNHNS and CDR2 SASEGT. This CDR3 has 17 residues. The J segment lost 5 bases and the V segment lost 4 bases, leaving 14 bases of the junction unmatched. The CDR3 bases are TGTGCCAGCAGTGGGAGCCTCCCGGGACAGGGGAGGAACGAGCAGTACTTC. Its translation is CASSGSLPGQGRNEQYF.

V is TRBV4-3 and J is TRBJ2-2, with 10 bases aligning to TRBD1. Germline CDR1 and CDR2: LGHNA and YSLEER. The length of the CDR3 is 16 residues. V shed 4 bases and J 4 bases; nucleotides not matched to a gene: 6. DNA for the CDR3: TGCGCCAGCAGCCCCGGGACAGGGGCAACCACCGGGGAGCTGTTTTTT. It yields the protein CASSPGTGATTGELFF.

The gene calls are TRBV7-2 and TRBJ2-1, with a weak D call TRBD1 (5 bases). The germline V gene has CDR1 SGHTA and CDR2 FQGNSA. With 2 bases removed from V and 7 bases from J, the gap between germline ends came to 9 bases. CDR3 length equals 13 residues. Written as DNA, the CDR3 is TGTGCCAGCAGCTTACAGGGCTCGAATGAGCAGTTCTTC. Encoded protein: CASSLQGSNEQFF. Complete variable domain (other parts from reference TRBV7-2 and TRBJ2-1): GAGVSQSPSNKVTEKGKDVELRCDPISGHTALYWYRQSLGQGLEFLIYFQGNSAPDKSGLPSDRFSAERTGGSVSTLTIQRTQQEDSAVYLCASSLQGSNEQFFGPGTRLTVL.

This clone appeared a single time. The chain recombines TRBV5-1 with TRBJ1-1, with a weak D call TRBD1 (6 bases). Germline loops: CDR1 SGHRS, CDR2 YFSETQ. The CDR3 is 17 residues long. The V end was cut by 2 bases, the J end by 0 bases, with 17 bases between. CDR3 in DNA: TGCGCCAGCAGCTTCACAGGGTTAGGGTATGTGAACACTGAAGCTTTCTTT. Encoded protein: CASSFTGLGYVNTEAFF.

V and J are TRBV6-5 and TRBJ1-2, with 7 bases that match TRBD1. The CDR3 runs 14 residues. The trim removed 5 bases at V and 4 bases at J, leaving 7 bases unmatched. Germline V CDR1 and CDR2: MNHEY, SVGAGI. This CDR3 is CASSAGGGLYGYTF. CDR3 coding DNA: TGTGCCAGCAGTGCAGGAGGGGGCCTCTATGGCTACACCTTC.

With respect to this clone: Other nucleotide sequences from this sample produce the same CDR3. This chain joins TRBV13 and TRBJ1-1, with D possibly TRBD1 on 6 matching bases. Looked up from germline, CDR1 is PRHDT and CDR2 is FYEKMQ (reference sequence). The CDR3 covers 14 residues. The ends were cut back, 1 base at V and 6 bases at J, with 12 bases in the middle. CDR3 loop: CASSLEGGGPEAFF. The CDR3 region has the DNA TGTGCCAGCAGCTTAGAAGGGGGGGGGCCTGAAGCTTTCTTT.

The chain combines TRBV18 with TRBJ2-3, with 7 bases fitting TRBD2. The germline CDR1 and CDR2 sequences are KGHSH and LQKENI. The CDR3 spans 17 residues. The V segment lost 3 bases and the J segment 0 bases; nucleotides outside the gene matches: 9. CDR3 residues: CASSPGGSNPSTDTQYF. The CDR3 DNA reads as TGTGCCAGCTCACCGGGGGGGTCGAACCCTAGCACAGATACGCAGTATTTT.

The rearrangement uses TRBV2 and TRBJ2-3; maybe TRBD2 (5 bases). Per the germline V gene, CDR1 is SNHLY and CDR2 is FYNNEI. Trimming cost V 5 bases and J 0 bases, with 6 bases left between them. The CDR3 has 13 residues. CDR3 region: CASSRTSTDTQYF. Here the CDR3 DNA reads TGTGCCAGCAGTAGGACTAGCACAGATACGCAGTATTTT.

The chain employs TRBV18 and TRBJ2-1; TRBD2 might be the D (6 bases). Germline CDR1 KGHSH, CDR2 LQKENI. Trimming shortened V by 1 base and J by 7 bases, and 8 bases separated the two germline ends. CDR3 length: 13 residues. CDR3 region: CASSPQGRNEQFF. DNA of the CDR3: TGTGCCAGCTCACCACAGGGGAGGAATGAGCAGTTCTTC. Complete variable domain (other parts from reference TRBV18 and TRBJ2-1): NAGVMQNPRHLVRRRGQEARLRCSPMKGHSHVYWYRQLPEEGLKFMVYLQKENIIDESGMPKERFSAEFPKEGPSILRIQQVVRGDSAAYFCASSPQGRNEQFFGPGTRLTVL.

This chain joins TRBV14 and TRBJ1-1; D unresolved. Germline V gene sequence: CDR1 SGHDN, CDR2 FVKESK. The V and J ends lost 0 bases and 5 bases respectively, with 13 bases between them. The CDR3 is made up of 15 amino acids. The chain's CDR3 is CASSQDRPPRTEAFF. The CDR3 DNA sequence: TGTGCCAGCAGCCAAGATCGTCCTCCGAGGACTGAAGCTTTCTTT.

The chain links TRBV27 to TRBJ2-1, with D tentatively TRBD2 (6 bases). CDR3 length: 13 amino acids. V shed 5 bases and J shed 9 bases, with 14 bases lying between them. CDR1 and CDR2 from the germline V gene are MNHEY and SMNVEV (reference sequence). CDR3 DNA: TGTGCCAGCAGTGGGGGGTGGAGGGGTGAGCAGTTCTTC. Translation: CASSGGWRGEQFF.